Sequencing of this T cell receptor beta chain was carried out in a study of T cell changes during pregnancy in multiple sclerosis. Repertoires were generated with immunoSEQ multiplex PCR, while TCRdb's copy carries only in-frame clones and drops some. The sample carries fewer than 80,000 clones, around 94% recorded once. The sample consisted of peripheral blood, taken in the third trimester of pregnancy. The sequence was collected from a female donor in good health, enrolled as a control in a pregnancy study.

CDR3 nucleotide sequence: TGCACCAGCAGCATCGACCAGGCTAGCGGACGTACCTACGAGCAGTACTTC. Protein sequence: CTSSIDQASGRTYEQYF. The genes are TRBV1 and TRBJ2-7; the table calls TRBD2, which could not be checked here. TRBV1 is a documented pseudogene. The CDR3 has 17 amino acids.